Shown below are 27 T cell receptor beta chains from a single sample sequenced in a study of PD-1 blockade in classical Hodgkin lymphoma. Each patient experienced a relapse that followed autologous stem cell transplantation, and brentuximab vedotin exposure varied. This table comes from immunoSEQ multiplex PCR, and its TCRdb copy is limited to in-frame clones, with some not included. Among 13,000 or so clones listed, over 75% were seen once. The material was peripheral blood mononuclear cells (PBMCs), obtained at baseline. The receptor set was obtained from a human donor with classical Hodgkin lymphoma.

The chain carries TRBV6-5 and TRBJ1-6, with D possibly being TRBD1 (5 bases). From germline, CDR1 is MNHEY and CDR2 SVGAGI. This CDR3 is built from 15 residues. Between the trimmed V and J ends, which lost 4 bases and 7 bases, there was a span of 14 bases. The CDR3 DNA reads TGTGCCAGCAGTTTTTCCGGGACCTTCAATTCACCCCTCCACTTT. It encodes CASSFSGTFNSPLHF.

The V gene is TRBV5-4, the J gene TRBJ1-2; no definite D call. Germline CDR1 reads SGHNT; CDR2 reads YYREEE (reference sequence). The V end lost 0 bases, the J end lost 3 bases, and 6 bases lay between the germline ends. The length of the CDR3 is 13 residues. The CDR3 sequence: CASSLANDYGYTF. For the CDR3, the DNA is TGTGCCAGCAGCTTGGCAAACGACTATGGCTACACCTTC.

The V call is TRBV6-1, the J call TRBJ2-3; D is unresolved. V was trimmed by 5 bases and J by 2 bases, leaving 8 bases between them. From germline, CDR1 is MNHNS and CDR2 SASEGT. This CDR3 is built from 13 residues. CDR3 nucleotides: TGTGCCAGCAGTCACACTTACACAGATACGCAGTATTTT. Translated, it gives CASSHTYTDTQYF.

J is TRBJ1-4 and V is TRBV4-1; no definite D call. The CDR3 loop spans 13 amino acids. Trimming took off 1 base at V and 7 bases at J, with 7 bases between the two ends. The germline gives CDR1 MGHRA, CDR2 YSYEKL. CDR3 DNA: TGCGCCAGCAGCCAAGTTATCGGTGAAAAACTGTTTTTT. As protein: CASSQVIGEKLFF.

The chain is built from TRBV28 and TRBJ2-7; TRBD2 aligns across 14 bases. V dropped 6 bases and J dropped 5; count of bases not matched to a gene: 6. The CDR3 spans 15 residues. From germline, CDR1 is MDHEN and CDR2 SYDVKM. The CDR3 here is CASRLTSGRVNEQYF. DNA for the CDR3: TGTGCCAGCAGACTGACTAGCGGGAGGGTGAACGAGCAGTACTTC.

The count of this clone is one. The V call is TRBV28, the J call TRBJ1-2; no reliable D call. The germline V and J ends were trimmed by 3 bases and 6 bases, with 8 bases remaining between them. The CDR3 runs to 12 residues. Germline V gene data show CDR1 as MDHEN and CDR2 as SYDVKM. CDR3 sequence reads: CASSFTRDGYTF. The CDR3 DNA reads TGTGCCAGCAGTTTTACCCGAGATGGCTACACCTTC.

The chain uses TRBV6-1 and TRBJ1-2; 9 positions match TRBD1. CDR1 is MNHNS and CDR2 is SASEGT in the germline V gene. This CDR3 is built from 15 residues. Trimming cost V 6 bases and J 8 bases; bases outside gene matches: 13. CDR3 DNA: TGTGCCAGCAGGACCCCCGGGACAGGGCAGGGGGGCTACACCTTC. Encoded protein: CASRTPGTGQGGYTF.

This chain joins TRBV7-9 and TRBJ1-6; a possible D gene is TRBD1 (5 bases). The CDR3 totals 15 residues. Germline CDR1 and CDR2: SEHNR and FQNEAQ (reference sequence). Trimming took 1 base from V and 9 from J, leaving 13 bases between them. CDR3 sequence: CASSLGGAVGSPLHF. CDR3 DNA sequence: TGTGCCAGCAGCTTAGGGGGCGCGGTCGGTTCACCCCTCCACTTT. The variable domain in full, completed from reference TRBV7-9 and TRBJ1-6, reads DTGVSQNPRHKITKRGQNVTFRCDPISEHNRLYWYRQTLGQGPEFLTYFQNEAQLEKSRLLSDRFSAERPKGSFSTLEIQRTEQGDSAMYLCASSLGGAVGSPLHFGNGTRLTVT.

The chain joins TRBV5-4 to TRBJ2-5; no firm D call. CDR1 and CDR2 (germline): SGHNT, YYREEE (reference sequence). This CDR3 contains 13 residues. Trimming removed 3 bases from V and 1 base from J, with 7 bases in between. The CDR3 spells CASSSRPQETQYF. CDR3 DNA sequence: TGTGCCAGCAGCTCCCGGCCCCAAGAGACCCAGTACTTC.

This chain joins TRBV29-1 and TRBJ2-1; no reliable D call. There are 19 residues in the CDR3. Between the trimmed V and J ends, which lost 1 base and 0 bases, there was a span of 22 bases. CDR1 is SQVTM, CDR2 ANQGSEA, per germline. The CDR3 spells CSVEAPSLWAESSYNEQFF. For the CDR3, the DNA is TGCAGCGTTGAAGCCCCGTCGTTATGGGCCGAAAGCTCCTACAATGAGCAGTTCTTC.

The CDR3 DNA reads TGTGCCAGCAGCCCCTTTCGTCCAGGGCTTATACAAGAGACCCAGTACTTC. It specifies CASSPFRPGLIQETQYF. The V and J genes are TRBV11-2 and TRBJ2-5; D is possibly TRBD1 (5 bases). With 5 bases removed from V and 2 bases from J, the gap between germline ends came to 21 bases. This CDR3 comprises 17 residues. The V gene's germline CDR1 is SGHAT and CDR2 FQNNGV.

This clone was counted between two and nine times. The gene calls are TRBV18 and TRBJ2-3, with a tentative D call TRBD1 (5 bases). The CDR3 is 14 amino acids. The V gene lost 4 bases and the J gene lost 1 base, with 9 bases spanning the gap. Germline V CDR1 and CDR2: KGHSH, LQKENI. The CDR3 nucleotides are TGTGCCAGCTCACAAGTAGGGGGCACAGATACGCAGTATTTT. It specifies CASSQVGGTDTQYF.

The V gene is TRBV27, the J gene TRBJ1-1; D possibly corresponds to TRBD1 (6 bases). CDR1 and CDR2 (germline): MNHEY, SMNVEV (reference sequence). This CDR3 comprises 15 residues. Trimming pared 3 bases from V and 1 base from J, leaving 12 bases between. The CDR3 region is CASSLQGMGNTEAFF. CDR3 in DNA: TGTGCCAGCAGTTTGCAGGGGATGGGGAACACTGAAGCTTTCTTT.

The V call is TRBV9, the J call TRBJ1-1, with D possibly matching TRBD1 (6 bases). Looked up from germline, CDR1 is SGDLS and CDR2 is YYNGEE. The CDR3 totals 15 residues. V lost 3 bases to trimming and J lost 4 bases, with 16 bases between them. The CDR3 DNA is TGTGCCAGCAGCGCGGGGACAAGTCGGATCACTGAAGCTTTCTTT. Protein: CASSAGTSRITEAFF.

The rearrangement joins TRBV19 to TRBJ2-3; D gene uncertain. CDR3 size: 15 residues. The germline V and J ends were trimmed by 5 bases and 6 bases, with 18 bases remaining between them. CDR1 LNHDA and CDR2 SQIVND come from the germline V gene (reference sequence). The CDR3 nucleotides read TGTGCCAGTAGTCCCCCCCCGGCAGGTAGTGATACGCAGTATTTT. Its protein is CASSPPPAGSDTQYF.

This clone was seen only a few times. The chain couples TRBV28 to TRBJ2-2; unclear D gene. Germline V gene lookup returns CDR1 MDHEN and CDR2 SYDVKM. V lost 2 bases and J 7 bases, leaving 17 bases between the germline ends. This CDR3 contains 16 residues. CDR3 in amino acids: CASSLNLDPRHGELFF. The DNA for the CDR3 is TGTGCCAGCAGTTTAAACTTGGACCCGCGCCACGGGGAGCTGTTTTTT.

J is TRBJ1-1 and V is TRBV29-1; D gene uncertain. CDR3 size: 15 residues. V shed 2 bases and J shed 2 bases, with 15 bases lying between them. Germline V gene data show CDR1 as SQVTM and CDR2 as ANQGSEA. The DNA for the CDR3 is TGCAGCGTTGAACTTACCCTGAGGGCTAACACTGAAGCTTTCTTT. As protein: CSVELTLRANTEAFF.

This chain connects TRBV27 to TRBJ2-1; tentatively, D is TRBD1 (5 bases). Germline V CDR1 and CDR2: MNHEY, SMNVEV (reference sequence). This CDR3 region has 15 residues. The V end lost 5 bases, the J end lost 0 bases, and 11 bases lay between the germline ends. For the CDR3, the DNA is TGTGCCAGCAGTCTCCAGGGATACTCCTACAATGAGCAGTTCTTC. It specifies CASSLQGYSYNEQFF.

The chain uses TRBV19 and TRBJ2-3; TRBD2 agrees at 12 bases. Germline V lookup: CDR1 LNHDA, CDR2 SQIVND (reference sequence). The trim removed 10 bases at V and 3 bases at J, leaving 8 bases unmatched. The CDR3 runs 15 residues. The CDR3 DNA reads TGTGCCACCGAACCGACTAGCGGGAGAACAGATACGCAGTATTTT. Amino acids: CATEPTSGRTDTQYF.

The gene calls are TRBV6-6 and TRBJ2-2; 8 bases line up with TRBD2. The CDR3 covers 15 residues. The junction had 10 bases not matched to a gene; V was cut back by 6 bases and J by 7 bases. Germline V gives CDR1 MNHNY, CDR2 SVGAGI (reference sequence). In DNA, the CDR3 is TGTGCCAGCAGCAAACGGGAGGGCCAAGGCGGGGAGCTGTTTTTT. Amino acid sequence: CASSKREGQGGELFF.

This chain links TRBV7-8 with TRBJ2-7; 9 bases align to TRBD2. The CDR3 extends over 14 amino acids. V shed 0 bases, J shed 4 bases, and the junction held 1 base outside the gene matches. CDR1 SGHVS and CDR2 FQNEAQ come from the germline V gene. CDR3 protein: CASSLATSGYEQYF. Here the CDR3 DNA reads TGTGCCAGCAGCTTAGCTACTAGCGGGTACGAGCAGTACTTC.

The genes are TRBV9 and TRBJ1-1, with 8 bases that match TRBD1. The J segment lost 6 bases and the V segment lost 0 bases, leaving 7 bases of the junction unmatched. The CDR3 spans 15 residues. Germline V gene sequence: CDR1 SGDLS, CDR2 YYNGEE. CDR3 DNA: TGTGCCAGCAGCGTAGACGGACAGGGTAGGCCTGAAGCTTTCTTT. Its protein is CASSVDGQGRPEAFF.

V usage is TRBV11-2 and J usage is TRBJ2-7, with 8 bases identical to TRBD1. The CDR3 is 17 residues long. V lost 1 base to trimming and J lost 0 bases; unmatched junction nucleotides: 8. CDR1 and CDR2 (germline): SGHAT, FQNNGV. CDR3: CASSLGFSGGLSYEQYF. The CDR3 DNA reads as TGTGCCAGCAGCTTAGGTTTTTCAGGGGGCCTCTCCTACGAGCAGTACTTC.

The rearrangement uses TRBV25-1 and TRBJ1-2; possible D gene TRBD1, 6 bases. Germline-derived CDR1 and CDR2 are MGHDK and SYGVNS. Trimming pared 4 bases from V and 8 bases from J, leaving 14 bases between. The CDR3 is made up of 13 amino acids. This CDR3 is CASSAATQGGYTF. The CDR3 DNA reads TGTGCCAGCAGTGCAGCCACACAGGGCGGCTACACCTTC.

In this sample, this clone turned up a few times. The J gene is TRBJ1-5, the V gene TRBV6-5; no firm D call. The CDR3 contains 15 residues. V lost 6 bases and J lost 1, with 13 bases in between. CDR1 and CDR2 (germline): MNHEY, SVGAGI. The CDR3 DNA reads TGTGCCAGCAGCCTCTCCTCCGGGAGCAATCAGCCCCAGCATTTT. Translation gives CASSLSSGSNQPQHF.

CDR3 bases: TGTGCCAGCAGCCCCCCGGGGGTGTACGGCACCGGGGAGCTGTTTTTT. It encodes CASSPPGVYGTGELFF. The J gene is TRBJ2-2, the V gene TRBV2, with D perhaps TRBD2 (6 bases). Looked up from germline, CDR1 is SNHLY and CDR2 is FYNNEI. The CDR3 totals 16 residues. V shed 6 bases and J shed 4 bases, with 18 bases lying between them. Filled out from reference TRBV2 and TRBJ2-2, the complete variable domain reads EPEVTQTPSHQVTQMGQEVILRCVPISNHLYFYWYRQILGQKVEFLVSFYNNEISEKSEIFDDQFSVERPDGSNFTLKIRSTKLEDSAMYFCASSPPGVYGTGELFFGEGSRLTVL.

The chain links TRBV6-1 to TRBJ2-1; D may be TRBD2 (5 bases). Germline V gene lookup returns CDR1 MNHNS and CDR2 SASEGT. This CDR3 has 14 residues. The V gene lost 6 bases and the J gene lost 9 bases, with 18 bases spanning the gap. DNA for the CDR3: TGTGCCAGCAGATCCCACCTTATCCGGGGTGAGCAGTTCTTC. As protein: CASRSHLIRGEQFF.